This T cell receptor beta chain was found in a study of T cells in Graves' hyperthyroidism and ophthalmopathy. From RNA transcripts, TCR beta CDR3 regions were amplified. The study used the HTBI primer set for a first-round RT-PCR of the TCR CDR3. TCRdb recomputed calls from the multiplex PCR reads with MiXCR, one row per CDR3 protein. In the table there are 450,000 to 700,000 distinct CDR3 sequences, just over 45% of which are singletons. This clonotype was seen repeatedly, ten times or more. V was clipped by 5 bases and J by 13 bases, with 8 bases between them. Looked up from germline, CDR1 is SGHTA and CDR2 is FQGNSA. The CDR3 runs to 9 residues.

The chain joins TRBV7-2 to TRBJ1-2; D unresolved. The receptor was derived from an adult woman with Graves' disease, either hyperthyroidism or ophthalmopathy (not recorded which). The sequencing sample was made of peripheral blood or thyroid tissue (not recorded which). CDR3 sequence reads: CASSLDSTF. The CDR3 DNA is TGTGCCAGCAGCCTGGACTCCACCTTC.